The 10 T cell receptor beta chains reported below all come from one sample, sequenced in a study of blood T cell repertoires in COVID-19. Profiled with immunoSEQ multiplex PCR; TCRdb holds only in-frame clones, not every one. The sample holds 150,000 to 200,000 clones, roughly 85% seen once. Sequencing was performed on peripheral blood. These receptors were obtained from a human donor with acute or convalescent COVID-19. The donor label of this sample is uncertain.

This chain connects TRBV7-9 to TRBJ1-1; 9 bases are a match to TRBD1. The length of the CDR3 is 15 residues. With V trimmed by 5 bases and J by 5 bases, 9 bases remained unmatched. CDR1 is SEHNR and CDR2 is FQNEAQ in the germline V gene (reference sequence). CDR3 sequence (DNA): TGTGCCAGCAGCCCCGGGACAGGGTCGAATACTGAAGCTTTCTTT. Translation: CASSPGTGSNTEAFF.

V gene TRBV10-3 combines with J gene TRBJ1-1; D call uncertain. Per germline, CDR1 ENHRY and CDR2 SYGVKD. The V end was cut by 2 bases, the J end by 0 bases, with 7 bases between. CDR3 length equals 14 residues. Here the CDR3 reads CAISELEMNTEAFF. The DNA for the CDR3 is TGTGCCATCAGTGAGCTCGAGATGAACACTGAAGCTTTCTTT.

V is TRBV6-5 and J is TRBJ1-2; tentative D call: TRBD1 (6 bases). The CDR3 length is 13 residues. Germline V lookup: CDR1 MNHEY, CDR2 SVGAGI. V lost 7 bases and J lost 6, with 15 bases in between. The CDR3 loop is CASNHWTVDGYTF. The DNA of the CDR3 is TGTGCCAGCAATCATTGGACAGTGGATGGCTACACCTTC.

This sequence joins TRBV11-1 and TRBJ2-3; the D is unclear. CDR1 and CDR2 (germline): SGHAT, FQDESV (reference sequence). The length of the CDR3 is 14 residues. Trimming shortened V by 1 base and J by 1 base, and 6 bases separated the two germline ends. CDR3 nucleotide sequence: TGTGCCAGCAGCTTAGGTCCAGGCACAGATACGCAGTATTTT. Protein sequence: CASSLGPGTDTQYF.

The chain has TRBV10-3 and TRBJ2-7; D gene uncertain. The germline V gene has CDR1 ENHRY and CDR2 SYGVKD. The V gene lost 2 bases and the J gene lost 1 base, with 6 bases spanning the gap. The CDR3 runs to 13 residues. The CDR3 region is CAISEAGSYEQYF. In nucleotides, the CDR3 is TGTGCCATCAGTGAGGCCGGTTCCTACGAGCAGTACTTC.

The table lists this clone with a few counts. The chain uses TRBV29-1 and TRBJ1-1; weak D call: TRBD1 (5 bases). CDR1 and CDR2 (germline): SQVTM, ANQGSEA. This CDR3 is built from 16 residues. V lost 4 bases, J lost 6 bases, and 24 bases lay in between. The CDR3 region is CSVAPRGDSGPAEAFF. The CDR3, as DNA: TGCAGCGTTGCCCCCCGAGGAGATTCAGGGCCCGCTGAAGCTTTCTTT. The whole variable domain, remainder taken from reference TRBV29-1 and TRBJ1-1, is SAVISQKPSRDICQRGTSLTIQCQVDSQVTMMFWYRQQPGQSLTLIATANQGSEATYESGFVIDKFPISRPNLTFSTLTVSNMSPEDSSIYLCSVAPRGDSGPAEAFFGQGTRLTVV.

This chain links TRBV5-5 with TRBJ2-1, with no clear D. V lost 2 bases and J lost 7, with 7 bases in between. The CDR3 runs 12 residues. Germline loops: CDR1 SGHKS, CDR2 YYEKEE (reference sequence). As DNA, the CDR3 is TGTGCCAGCAGCTTAGCATGGAATGAGCAGTTCTTC. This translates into CASSLAWNEQFF.

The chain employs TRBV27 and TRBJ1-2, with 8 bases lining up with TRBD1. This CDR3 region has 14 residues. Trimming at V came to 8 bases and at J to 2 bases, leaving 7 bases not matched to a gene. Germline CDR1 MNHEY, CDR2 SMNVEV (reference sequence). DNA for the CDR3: TGTGCCAGCTCTCACAGGGGGTACAACTATGGCTACACCTTC. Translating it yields CASSHRGYNYGYTF.

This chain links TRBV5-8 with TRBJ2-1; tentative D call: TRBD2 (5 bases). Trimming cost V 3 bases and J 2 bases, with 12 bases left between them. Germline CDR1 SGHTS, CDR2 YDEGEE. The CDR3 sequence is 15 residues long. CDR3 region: CASSWRSGAYNEQFF. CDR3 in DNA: TGTGCCAGCAGCTGGAGATCCGGGGCCTACAATGAGCAGTTCTTC.

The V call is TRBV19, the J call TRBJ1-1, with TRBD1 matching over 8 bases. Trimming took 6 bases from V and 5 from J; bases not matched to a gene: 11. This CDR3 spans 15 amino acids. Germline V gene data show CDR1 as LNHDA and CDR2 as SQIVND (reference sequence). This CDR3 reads CASRLSTGVGTEAFF. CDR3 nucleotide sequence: TGTGCCAGTAGGTTGTCGACAGGGGTTGGGACTGAAGCTTTCTTT.